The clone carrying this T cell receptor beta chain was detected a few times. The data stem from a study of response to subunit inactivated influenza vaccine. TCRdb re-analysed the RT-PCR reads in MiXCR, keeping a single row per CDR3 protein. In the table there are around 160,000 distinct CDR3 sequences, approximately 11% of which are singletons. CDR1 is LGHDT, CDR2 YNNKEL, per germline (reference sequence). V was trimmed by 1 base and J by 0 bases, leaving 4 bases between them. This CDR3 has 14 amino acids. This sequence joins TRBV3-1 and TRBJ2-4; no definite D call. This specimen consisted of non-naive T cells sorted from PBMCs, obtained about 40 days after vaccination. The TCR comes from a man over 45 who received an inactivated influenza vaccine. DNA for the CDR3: TGTGCCAGCAGCCAAGGCCCAGCCAAAAACATTCAGTACTTC. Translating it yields CASSQGPAKNIQYF. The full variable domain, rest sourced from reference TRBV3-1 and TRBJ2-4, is DTAVSQTPKYLVTQMGNDKSIKCEQNLGHDTMYWYKQDSKKFLKIMFSYNNKELIINETVPNRFSPKSPDKAHLNLHINSLELGDSAVYFCASSQGPAKNIQYFGAGTRLSVL.